These 15 T cell receptor beta chains share one sample of origin, sequenced in a study of cytomegalovirus exposure and HLA in healthy donors. Primers for the PCR totalled 60 Vbeta and 13 Jbeta. Profiled with immunoSEQ multiplex PCR; TCRdb holds only in-frame clones, not every one. Of more than 150,000 clones listed, about three quarters were seen once; the top ten hold over 2.5%. Sequencing was carried out using PBMCs. These receptors were obtained from a woman in her forties or fifties in good health and CMV-seropositive.

Of note for this clone: At one boundary the junction diverges from the germline segment, which might be a read error. The V gene is TRBV11-2, the J gene TRBJ2-5; 8 positions agree with TRBD2. CDR1 and CDR2 (germline): SGHAT, FQNNGV. CDR3 length: 15 residues. The CDR3 nucleotides are TGTGCCAGCAGCTTAGCTCCGGGGGGGCAAGAGATCCAGTACTTC. This translates into CASSLAPGGQEIQYF.

The chain combines TRBV5-4 with TRBJ1-1, with D perhaps TRBD1 (5 bases). The V gene's germline CDR1 is SGHNT and CDR2 YYREEE (reference sequence). V lost 0 bases and J 7 bases, leaving 16 bases between the germline ends. The CDR3 contains 15 residues. The CDR3 sequence is CASSLGGGGGGEAFF. CDR3 in DNA: TGTGCCAGCAGCTTGGGGGGTGGGGGGGGTGGTGAAGCTTTCTTT.

The J gene is TRBJ2-7, the V gene TRBV5-1, with a tentative D call TRBD1 (7 bases). CDR3 size: 15 residues. Germline V gives CDR1 SGHRS, CDR2 YFSETQ. Trimming removed 3 bases at V and 3 bases at J, with 16 bases between. CDR3 amino acids: CASSYRQGGNYEQYF. The CDR3 region has the DNA TGCGCCAGCAGCTACCGACAGGGAGGAAACTACGAGCAGTACTTC.

In this sample, this clone turned up a few times. Other DNA sequences in the sample encode the same CDR3. V usage is TRBV7-3 and J usage is TRBJ2-3; D gene ambiguous. The CDR3 loop spans 12 amino acids. V lost 5 bases and J 4 bases, leaving 7 bases between the germline ends. In germline, CDR1 is SGHTA, CDR2 FQGTGA. CDR3 coding DNA: TGTGCCAGCAGCCGAGGTGCAGATACGCAGTATTTT. It encodes CASSRGADTQYF. The entire variable domain, with the rest obtained from reference TRBV7-3 and TRBJ2-3, is as follows: GAGVSQTPSNKVTEKGKYVELRCDPISGHTALYWYRQSLGQGPEFLIYFQGTGAADDSGLPNDRFFAVRPEGSVSTLKIQRTERGDSAVYLCASSRGADTQYFGPGTRLTVL.

This clone was seen only a few times. The rearrangement joins TRBV6-6 to TRBJ2-3; 15 positions agree with TRBD2. V was pared by 2 bases and J by 5 bases, with 2 bases of the junction left unmatched. The CDR3 loop spans 16 amino acids. Germline V gene sequence: CDR1 MNHNY, CDR2 SVGAGI (reference sequence). CDR3 protein: CASSYGLAGGIDTQYF. Written as DNA, the CDR3 is TGTGCCAGCAGTTACGGACTAGCGGGGGGGATAGATACGCAGTATTTT.

V and J are TRBV15 and TRBJ2-4; tentative D call: TRBD1 (6 bases). CDR3 length: 16 residues. Germline V CDR1 and CDR2: LNHNV, YYDKDF (reference sequence). The V gene lost 0 bases and the J gene lost 1 base, with 10 bases spanning the gap. CDR3 bases: TGTGCCACCAGCAGAGATTCTGACAGGGCCAAAAACATTCAGTACTTC. This encodes CATSRDSDRAKNIQYF.

The gene calls are TRBV7-2 and TRBJ1-5; D perhaps matches TRBD1 (5 bases). The V end lost 1 base, the J end lost 3 bases, and 10 bases lay between the germline ends. Germline CDR1 reads SGHTA; CDR2 reads FQGNSA. The CDR3 totals 15 residues. The CDR3 reads CASSLGRQHNQPQHF. DNA for the CDR3: TGTGCCAGCAGCTTAGGCCGACAGCACAATCAGCCCCAGCATTTT.

The chain employs TRBV7-2 and TRBJ1-4; 12 bases agree with TRBD1. The CDR3 runs to 18 residues. The germline V gene has CDR1 SGHTA and CDR2 FQGNSA. V was clipped by 4 bases and J by 7 bases; unmatched bases: 13. The CDR3 is CASSSNPPGGQGAEKLFF. CDR3 in DNA: TGTGCCAGCAGCTCCAACCCACCTGGGGGACAGGGGGCTGAAAAACTGTTTTTT.

This clone has only one observation. The chain recombines TRBV11-2 with TRBJ2-3, with D tentatively TRBD2 (6 bases). V lost 1 base and J 1 base, leaving 12 bases between the germline ends. Looked up from germline, CDR1 is SGHAT and CDR2 is FQNNGV. CDR3 size: 16 residues. CDR3 protein: CASSLGRLGGTDTQYF. DNA for the CDR3: TGTGCCAGCAGCTTAGGGCGACTAGGGGGCACAGATACGCAGTATTTT.

This sequence joins TRBV29-1 and TRBJ2-7, with 9 bases matching TRBD1. Germline trimming cut 7 bases from V and 2 bases from J; bases unmatched to any gene: 9. From germline, CDR1 is SQVTM and CDR2 ANQGSEA. The CDR3 has 14 amino acids. CDR3 nucleotide sequence: TGCAGCGGGACGACAGGGGGGTCCACCTACGAGCAGTACTTC. Translation gives CSGTTGGSTYEQYF.

The genes are TRBV5-4 and TRBJ2-7; 7 bases are shared with TRBD1. This CDR3 has 14 amino acids. With V trimmed by 6 bases and J by 3 bases, 9 bases remained unmatched. Per the germline V gene, CDR1 is SGHNT and CDR2 is YYREEE (reference sequence). The CDR3 sequence: CASTLRDSNYEQYF. As DNA, the CDR3 is TGTGCCAGCACCTTAAGGGACAGCAACTACGAGCAGTACTTC.

The V gene is TRBV2, the J gene TRBJ2-7, with 8 bases identical to TRBD1. After removal of 7 bases from V and 2 bases from J, the junction contained 7 bases not matched to a gene. Germline V gene data show CDR1 as SNHLY and CDR2 as FYNNEI. This CDR3 is built from 14 residues. Here the CDR3 DNA reads TGTGCCAGCACCTTCAGGGGGCCTGCCTACGAGCAGTACTTC. Protein product: CASTFRGPAYEQYF.

V is TRBV6-8 and J is TRBJ1-2, with 8 bases aligning to TRBD1. CDR1 and CDR2 from the germline V gene are MNHGY and SAAAGT. This CDR3 has 15 residues. The ends lost 2 bases at V and 3 bases at J; junction bases unmatched: 5. The CDR3 DNA reads TGTGCCAGCAGTTACGGGGACAGGTTCTACTATGGCTACACCTTC. This sequence encodes CASSYGDRFYYGYTF.

V usage is TRBV7-2 and J usage is TRBJ1-2; no firm D call. V lost 1 base to trimming and J lost 5 bases, with 14 bases between them. Looked up from germline, CDR1 is SGHTA and CDR2 is FQGNSA. The length of the CDR3 is 15 residues. Written as DNA, the CDR3 is TGTGCCAGCAGCTTAGACCTTCTCCCCCGGTATGGCTACACCTTC. Its translation: CASSLDLLPRYGYTF.

V and J are TRBV7-6 and TRBJ2-3, with unresolved D. Looked up from germline, CDR1 is SGHVS and CDR2 is FNYEAQ. V lost 5 bases, J lost 0 bases, and 12 bases lay in between. The CDR3 totals 15 residues. CDR3 sequence: CASSPTHLSTDTQYF. In nucleotides, the CDR3 is TGTGCCAGCAGCCCGACTCACCTGAGCACAGATACGCAGTATTTT.